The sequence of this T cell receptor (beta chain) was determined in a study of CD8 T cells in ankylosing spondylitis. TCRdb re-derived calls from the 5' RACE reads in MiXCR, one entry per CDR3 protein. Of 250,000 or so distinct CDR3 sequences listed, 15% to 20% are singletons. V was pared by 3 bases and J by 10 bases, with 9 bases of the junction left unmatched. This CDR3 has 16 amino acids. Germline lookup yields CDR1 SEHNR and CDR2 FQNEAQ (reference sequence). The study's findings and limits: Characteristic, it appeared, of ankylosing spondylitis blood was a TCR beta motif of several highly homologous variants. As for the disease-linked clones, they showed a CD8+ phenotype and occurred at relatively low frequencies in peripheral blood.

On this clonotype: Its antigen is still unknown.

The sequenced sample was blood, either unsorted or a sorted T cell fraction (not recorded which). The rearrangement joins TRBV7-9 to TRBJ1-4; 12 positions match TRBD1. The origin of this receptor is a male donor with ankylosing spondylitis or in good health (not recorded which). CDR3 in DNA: TGTGCCAGCAGCTTTGAAGCTGGGACAGGGGGCGGAAAACTGTTTTTT. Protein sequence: CASSFEAGTGGGKLFF. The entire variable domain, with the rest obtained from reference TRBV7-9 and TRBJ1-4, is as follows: DTGVSQNPRHKITKRGQNVTFRCDPISEHNRLYWYRQTLGQGPEFLTYFQNEAQLEKSRLLSDRFSAERPKGSFSTLEIQRTEQGDSAMYLCASSFEAGTGGGKLFFGSGTQLSVL.